Following are 21 T cell receptor beta chains from one sample sequenced in a study of T cell repertoires in cytomegalovirus infection. MiXCR, run by TCRdb on the reads, gives a single entry per CDR3 protein. The top ten hold 8% of the sample, which has hundreds of thousands of distinct CDR3 sequences, 20% to 25% seen once. Sequencing was carried out using CD8+ T cells from PBMCs. The receptors were gathered from a human donor in good health (CMV status not recorded). Some clones in this sample may be carry-over from other donors' samples.

The chain combines TRBV18 with TRBJ2-3; 7 bases fit TRBD2. Germline loops: CDR1 KGHSH, CDR2 LQKENI. V lost 1 base, J lost 2 bases, and 3 bases stayed unmatched. The CDR3 contains 15 residues. The CDR3 DNA sequence: TGTGCCAGCTCACCACACGGGGGGATCACAGATACGCAGTATTTT. Protein product: CASSPHGGITDTQYF.

The gene calls are TRBV7-9 and TRBJ1-6, with D uncertain. In germline, CDR1 is SEHNR, CDR2 FQNEAQ (reference sequence). V was shortened by 4 bases and J by 8 bases, with 12 bases between the two germline ends. The CDR3 contains 14 residues. This chain's CDR3 is CASSSTGQYSPLHF. CDR3 DNA: TGTGCCAGCAGCTCGACGGGCCAGTATTCACCCCTCCACTTT.

There are a few counts of this clonotype. This chain uses TRBV9 with TRBJ1-1, with a possible D match to TRBD1 (6 bases). The germline V gene encodes CDR1 SGDLS and CDR2 YYNGEE. Trimming shortened V by 3 bases and J by 1 base, and 13 bases separated the two germline ends. The CDR3 is 15 residues long. CDR3 sequence (DNA): TGTGCCAGCAGCGGAACAGGGCAGAGGAACACTGAAGCTTTCTTT. Protein sequence: CASSGTGQRNTEAFF.

This clonotype was recorded at least ten times. The chain has TRBV11-2 and TRBJ2-4; D uncertain. Deletions cut 0 bases from V and 5 bases from J, with 17 bases between. The germline V gene encodes CDR1 SGHAT and CDR2 FQNNGV. The CDR3 has 17 amino acids. This CDR3 reads CASSLDPYSRHQNIQYF. CDR3 nucleotides: TGTGCCAGCAGCTTAGACCCCTACAGCCGCCACCAAAACATTCAGTACTTC.

V and J are TRBV11-2 and TRBJ2-2; 7 positions match TRBD1. The germline V gene has CDR1 SGHAT and CDR2 FQNNGV. Trimming at V came to 5 bases and at J to 6 bases, leaving 18 bases not matched to a gene. The length of the CDR3 is 18 residues. CDR3 amino acids: CASSALLDRDYWSGELFF. CDR3 bases: TGTGCCAGCAGCGCCCTCCTTGACAGGGATTATTGGTCCGGGGAGCTGTTTTTT.

The chain uses TRBV7-8 and TRBJ1-2, with 9 positions matching TRBD1. CDR3 size: 15 residues. Trimming took 5 bases from V and 4 from J; bases not matched to a gene: 8. Germline-derived CDR1 and CDR2 are SGHVS and FQNEAQ. The CDR3 sequence is CASSPTGGFGYGYTF. CDR3 DNA sequence: TGTGCCAGCAGCCCTACAGGGGGCTTCGGCTATGGCTACACCTTC.

The sample holds a few counts of this clonotype. CDR3 DNA sequence: TGTGCCAGCAGCTCGTCTGCTTCAGGGTACCAAGGCTACACCTTC. Translation: CASSSSASGYQGYTF. The V gene is TRBV11-2, the J gene TRBJ1-2; D may be TRBD1 (5 bases). The CDR3 is 15 amino acids. Germline V gene lookup returns CDR1 SGHAT and CDR2 FQNNGV. Trimming stripped 4 bases from V and 8 bases from J, with 20 bases between.

The chain links TRBV9 to TRBJ2-3; 8 bases match TRBD2. Germline CDR1 SGDLS, CDR2 YYNGEE. The CDR3 has 16 amino acids. With V trimmed by 4 bases and J by 2 bases, 9 bases remained unmatched. CDR3: CASSTVAGPSTDTQYF. The CDR3 nucleotides are TGTGCCAGCAGCACCGTAGCGGGGCCTTCCACAGATACGCAGTATTTT.

Many counts were recorded for this clonotype. The genes are TRBV28 and TRBJ1-5; 11 bases line up with TRBD1. The ends lost 6 bases at V and 7 bases at J; junction bases unmatched: 11. CDR1 is MDHEN and CDR2 is SYDVKM in the germline V gene. The CDR3 is 16 residues long. CDR3 amino acids: CASRYWDRGFDQPQHF. The CDR3 nucleotides read TGTGCCAGCAGGTACTGGGACAGGGGGTTCGACCAGCCCCAGCATTTT.

The chain employs TRBV5-1 and TRBJ2-1, with D unclear. Germline lookup yields CDR1 SGHRS and CDR2 YFSETQ. Trimming removed 0 bases from V and 10 bases from J, with 8 bases in between. The CDR3 has 12 amino acids. CDR3 nucleotide sequence: TGCGCCAGCAGCTTGGACTACCCGGAGCAGTTCTTC. This encodes CASSLDYPEQFF.

This clonotype was detected many times. This rearrangement joins TRBV6-1 to TRBJ1-4, with TRBD1 matching 9 bases. The germline V gene has CDR1 MNHNS and CDR2 SASEGT. Germline trimming cut 5 bases from V and 2 bases from J; bases unmatched to any gene: 6. This CDR3 spans 16 amino acids. CDR3 bases: TGTGCCAGCAGTTTCCACAGGGGGCGTACTAATGAAAAACTGTTTTTT. This encodes CASSFHRGRTNEKLFF.

This clonotype was seen many times. The chain links TRBV12-3 or TRBV12-4 to TRBJ2-4; no clear D gene. The CDR3 consists of 15 residues. Between the trimmed V and J ends, which lost 6 bases and 3 bases, there was a span of 15 bases. The CDR3 DNA reads as TGTGCCAGCAGCTTCGATATGGGCCGCAAAAACATTCAGTACTTC. This encodes CASSFDMGRKNIQYF.

This clonotype was observed at least ten times. The genes are TRBV7-2 and TRBJ2-1; 7 positions match TRBD1. J was trimmed by 4 bases and V by 7 bases; bases with no gene match: 7. Germline CDR1 reads SGHTA; CDR2 reads FQGNSA. The CDR3 loop spans 14 amino acids. CDR3: CASNFGTDYNEQFF. CDR3 DNA sequence: TGTGCCAGCAACTTCGGGACAGATTACAATGAGCAGTTCTTC.

Ten or more counts support this clonotype. The gene calls are TRBV7-2 and TRBJ2-7; D perhaps matches TRBD2 (7 bases). Germline CDR1 is SGHTA and CDR2 is FQGNSA. The CDR3 contains 15 residues. V was clipped by 0 bases and J by 1 base, with 10 bases between them. CDR3 nucleotides: TGTGCCAGCAGCTTAGCGGGGGGGCCTTCCTACGAGCAGTACTTC. It yields the protein CASSLAGGPSYEQYF.

In its sample, this clonotype was seen many times. The chain combines TRBV7-9 with TRBJ2-1, with TRBD1 identical over 9 bases. V lost 7 bases to trimming and J lost 7 bases; unmatched junction nucleotides: 11. Germline values: CDR1 SEHNR, CDR2 FQNEAQ (reference sequence). The CDR3 is 15 residues long. The CDR3 loop is CASIHRDRVSNEQFF. The CDR3 DNA reads TGTGCCAGCATCCACCGGGACAGGGTGTCGAATGAGCAGTTCTTC.

The chain joins TRBV7-9 to TRBJ2-3; D ambiguous. V gave up 1 base and J gave up 2 bases, with 7 bases separating them. CDR1 is SEHNR, CDR2 FQNEAQ, per germline (reference sequence). The CDR3 is made up of 14 amino acids. The CDR3 bases are TGTGCCAGCAGCTTAGTCAGGTACACAGATACGCAGTATTTT. This sequence encodes CASSLVRYTDTQYF. The full variable domain, completed using reference TRBV7-9 and TRBJ2-3, is DTGVSQNPRHKITKRGQNVTFRCDPISEHNRLYWYRQTLGQGPEFLTYFQNEAQLEKSRLLSDRFSAERPKGSFSTLEIQRTEQGDSAMYLCASSLVRYTDTQYFGPGTRLTVL.

This clonotype showed up just a few times. The chain links TRBV5-1 to TRBJ2-7, with D possibly matching TRBD1 (6 bases). This CDR3 comprises 14 residues. Germline values: CDR1 SGHRS, CDR2 YFSETQ. V lost 7 bases to trimming and J lost 4 bases, with 18 bases between them. CDR3 residues: CASAAKGVLYEQYV. CDR3 sequence (DNA): TGCGCCAGCGCGGCCAAGGGGGTCCTGTACGAGCAGTACGTC.

Many counts were recorded for this clonotype. The V gene is TRBV7-2, the J gene TRBJ2-3; TRBD2 might be the D (7 bases). The germline gives CDR1 SGHTA, CDR2 FQGNSA. There are 14 residues in the CDR3. V was pared by 5 bases and J by 4 bases, with 13 bases between. CDR3 nucleotide sequence: TGTGCCAGCAGCCCCCCCGGGGGGCCAGATACGCAGTATTTT. This sequence encodes CASSPPGGPDTQYF.

Remarks on this clonotype: A much larger clone lies one base from this, so it may be a read error. The rearrangement uses TRBV28 and TRBJ1-1; tentatively, D is TRBD1 (6 bases). The CDR3 totals 13 residues. Looked up from germline, CDR1 is MDHEN and CDR2 is SYDVKM. The CDR3 reads CASSFGQSTKAFF. The CDR3 DNA reads TGTGCCAGCAGTTTTGGACAGAGCACTAAAGCTTTCTTT.

The sample holds a few counts of this clonotype. The DNA for the CDR3 is TGTGCCAGTGGACCGGGACTATCCTACAATGAGCAGTTCTTC. Translation: CASGPGLSYNEQFF. The chain has TRBV27 and TRBJ2-1; 7 bases are a match to TRBD2. Germline CDR1 and CDR2: MNHEY and SMNVEV (reference sequence). V lost 9 bases to trimming and J lost 1 base; unmatched junction nucleotides: 6. The CDR3 runs 14 residues.

The chain is built from TRBV11-2 and TRBJ1-1; D is ambiguous. V lost 5 bases and J lost 0, with 7 bases in between. The germline gives CDR1 SGHAT, CDR2 FQNNGV. The CDR3 covers 13 residues. The chain's CDR3 is CASSPILNTEAFF. The CDR3, as DNA: TGTGCCAGCAGCCCGATCCTGAACACTGAAGCTTTCTTT.